Listed here are 20 T cell receptor beta chains from one sample, sequenced in a study of T cell repertoires in aging, cancer and after chemotherapy. A mixed TRB-A/B primer pool amplified rearranged TRB by multiplex touch-down PCR. One entry per CDR3 protein results from TCRdb running MiXCR on the multiplex PCR reads. The table lists around 2,400 distinct CDR3 sequences, 52% of them singletons, with 34% in the top ten. TCR beta rearrangements were amplified from peripheral blood genomic DNA. Sequenced input: blood. All receptors derive from a human donor with a blood cancer. The donor label of this sample is uncertain.

The chain couples TRBV6-6 to TRBJ1-5, with a weak D call TRBD1 (5 bases). The germline V gene has CDR1 MNHNY and CDR2 SVGAGI (reference sequence). Trimming cost V 0 bases and J 2 bases, with 11 bases left between them. This CDR3 spans 16 amino acids. CDR3 protein: CASSYSEQEGNQPQHF. The CDR3 DNA is TGTGCCAGCAGTTACTCGGAACAGGAAGGCAATCAGCCCCAGCATTTT.

There are a few counts of this clonotype. The chain links TRBV19 to TRBJ1-4, with D unresolved. The V gene lost 11 bases and the J gene lost 4 bases, with 14 bases spanning the gap. The CDR3 extends over 13 amino acids. The germline CDR1 and CDR2 sequences are LNHDA and SQIVND (reference sequence). The CDR3 sequence is CASTPSGNEKLFF. DNA for the CDR3: TGTGCCTCAACCCCGTCGGGTAATGAAAAACTGTTTTTT.

The chain recombines TRBV12-3 or TRBV12-4 with TRBJ1-3, with D tentatively TRBD1 (5 bases). The ends were cut back, 0 bases at V and 3 bases at J, with 21 bases in the middle. CDR3 length: 19 amino acids. CDR3 in DNA: TGTGCCAGCAGTTTAGCCTTCCTCCAGGGAAGGTTATTTGGAAACACCATATATTTT. Translation gives CASSLAFLQGRLFGNTIYF.

This chain links TRBV11-3 with TRBJ1-4, with a weak D call TRBD1 (5 bases). The CDR3 sequence is 17 residues long. Germline CDR1 SGHNT, CDR2 YENEEA. Trimming pared 1 base from V and 4 bases from J, leaving 16 bases between. The CDR3 DNA is TGTGCCAGCAGCTTAGCAAACCGACCAGGGATTAATGAAAAACTGTTTTTT. It encodes CASSLANRPGINEKLFF.

In regard to this clonotype: A read error may explain this, as a much larger clone is one base away. The rearrangement joins TRBV6-6 to TRBJ1-1, with 11 nucleotides matching TRBD1. The CDR3 runs to 17 residues. Germline V gene data show CDR1 as MNHNY and CDR2 as SVGAGI (reference sequence). The CDR3 loop is CASSYSGTGGRRTETFF. The CDR3 coding sequence is TGTGCCAGCAGTTACTCGGGGACAGGGGGAAGAAGAACTGAAACTTTCTTT.

In the case of this clonotype: A much bigger clone sits one base away, suggesting this may be a read error. The chain joins TRBV7-2 to TRBJ1-4; D not resolved. The CDR3 runs to 13 residues. Germline V gives CDR1 SGHTA, CDR2 FQGNSA. The CDR3 is CASSPGLNKKLFF. DNA of the CDR3: TGTGCCAGCAGCCCCGGGCTTAATAAAAAACTGTTTTTT.

By share of the sample, this clonotype is large. The chain joins TRBV7-9 to TRBJ1-6; 7 nucleotides match TRBD1. The length of the CDR3 is 14 residues. Germline values: CDR1 SEHNR, CDR2 FQNEAQ (reference sequence). V trimming: 5 bases; J trimming: 7 bases; junction bases outside the gene matches: 5. The CDR3 spells CASSQNRGNSPLHF. As DNA, the CDR3 is TGTGCCAGCAGCCAGAACAGGGGAAATTCACCCCTCCACTTT.

The J gene is TRBJ2-3, the V gene TRBV20-1; D might be TRBD1 (5 bases). With 8 bases removed from V and 0 bases from J, the gap between germline ends came to 12 bases. The CDR3 runs to 13 residues. CDR1 is DFQATT and CDR2 is SNEGSKA in the germline V gene (reference sequence). CDR3 sequence reads: CSLGRASTDTQYF. CDR3 nucleotides: TGCAGTCTTGGCAGGGCTAGCACAGATACGCAGTATTTT.

By share, this clonotype ranks as medium-sized. The V gene is TRBV12-3 or TRBV12-4, the J gene TRBJ1-5; D is unclear. V lost 5 bases and J 4 bases, leaving 9 bases between the germline ends. This CDR3 contains 13 residues. CDR3 loop: CASSGRPNQPQHF. Written as DNA, the CDR3 is TGTGCCAGCAGTGGACGACCAAATCAGCCCCAGCATTTT.

This clonotype was observed a few times. This chain links TRBV5-1 with TRBJ2-5; D remains unclear. Germline V gene lookup returns CDR1 SGHRS and CDR2 YFSETQ. The CDR3 sequence is 14 residues long. V lost 2 bases and J 0 bases, leaving 8 bases between the germline ends. DNA for the CDR3: TGCGCCAGCAGCTTAAACTCGTACCAAGAGACCCAGTACTTC. Residues: CASSLNSYQETQYF.

With regard to this clonotype: One end of the junction is discordant with germline, which a read error may explain. V is TRBV7-9 and J is TRBJ1-6; 7 nucleotides line up with TRBD1. The CDR3 sequence is 15 residues long. The germline V gene encodes CDR1 SEHNR and CDR2 FQNEAQ (reference sequence). This CDR3 is CASRSGTERDSPLHF. The CDR3 DNA is TGCGCCAGCAGATCAGGGACAGAGCGAGATTCACCCCTCCACTTT.

This rearrangement joins TRBV27 to TRBJ1-4; the match to TRBD1 covers 8 bases. Germline loops: CDR1 MNHEY, CDR2 SMNVEV (reference sequence). The CDR3 is made up of 16 amino acids. Germline trimming cut 6 bases from V and 2 bases from J; bases unmatched to any gene: 8. The CDR3 protein is CASSIDRGQTNEKLFF. The CDR3 DNA sequence: TGTGCCAGCAGCATCGACAGGGGTCAGACTAATGAAAAACTGTTTTTT.

In DNA form, the CDR3 reads TGTGCCAGCAGGAACGGACAGGGCGGTGGCTACACCTTC. It encodes CASRNGQGGGYTF. The chain uses TRBV5-4 and TRBJ1-2; 8 nucleotides match TRBD1. Germline V gene sequence: CDR1 SGHNT, CDR2 YYREEE (reference sequence). The ends lost 5 bases at V and 7 bases at J; junction bases unmatched: 7. This CDR3 is built from 13 residues.

Relative to its sample, this clonotype is medium-sized. This chain connects TRBV18 to TRBJ2-1; 9 bases fit TRBD2. CDR3 size: 16 residues. Germline CDR1 KGHSH, CDR2 LQKENI. The V segment lost 1 base and the J segment 12 bases; nucleotides outside the gene matches: 13. This CDR3 is CASSPLPSGTKGGQFF. The DNA of the CDR3 is TGTGCCAGCTCACCACTCCCTAGCGGGACGAAGGGGGGGCAGTTCTTC.

The J gene is TRBJ2-5, the V gene TRBV5-5, with 10 nucleotides matching TRBD2. CDR1 SGHKS and CDR2 YYEKEE come from the germline V gene (reference sequence). The CDR3 length is 22 residues. J lost 0 bases, V lost 2 bases, and 22 bases had no gene match. The CDR3 DNA reads as TGTGCCAGCAGCTTAAGGAGGCCCGAGGGGCGCGGGCTAGCGGGAGACCAAGAGACCCAGTACTTC. It is translated as CASSLRRPEGRGLAGDQETQYF.

V and J are TRBV20-1 and TRBJ2-2; tentative D call: TRBD2 (5 bases). This CDR3 contains 14 residues. V lost 3 bases and J lost 4, with 12 bases in between. The V gene's germline CDR1 is DFQATT and CDR2 SNEGSKA (reference sequence). CDR3 nucleotide sequence: TGCAGTGCTAGCTGGGGTCGGGGCACCGGGGAGCTGTTTTTT. Amino acids: CSASWGRGTGELFF.

The chain is built from TRBV27 and TRBJ2-7; D is unresolved. Germline CDR1 MNHEY, CDR2 SMNVEV (reference sequence). Deletions cut 6 bases from V and 7 bases from J, with 13 bases between. The CDR3 covers 12 residues. The CDR3 DNA reads TGTGCCAGCAGAGCCGCCTGGCGGGAGCAGTACTTC. Amino acid sequence: CASRAAWREQYF.

The chain recombines TRBV5-1 with TRBJ1-6; possible D gene TRBD1, 5 bases. Germline loops: CDR1 SGHRS, CDR2 YFSETQ. Trimming shortened V by 5 bases and J by 7 bases, and 10 bases separated the two germline ends. The length of the CDR3 is 13 residues. This CDR3 reads CASRRGYNSPLHF. The DNA of the CDR3 is TGCGCCAGCAGAAGGGGATACAATTCACCCCTCCACTTT.

J is TRBJ2-7 and V is TRBV4-2, with 7 positions matching TRBD2. V shed 1 base, J shed 2 bases, and the junction held 8 bases outside the gene matches. CDR1 and CDR2 from the germline V gene are LGHNA and YNFKEQ. The CDR3 is 16 residues long. CDR3 coding DNA: TGTGCCAGCAGCCAAGCCCTCACTAGCGCTGCCTACGAGCAGTACTTC. Translated: CASSQALTSAAYEQYF.

V usage is TRBV18 and J usage is TRBJ2-3; D call uncertain. The CDR3 totals 15 residues. The V end lost 0 bases, the J end lost 2 bases, and 9 bases lay between the germline ends. Germline loops: CDR1 KGHSH, CDR2 LQKENI. The CDR3 is CASSPPSGLTDTQYF. The DNA of the CDR3 is TGTGCCAGCTCACCACCGTCCGGGCTCACAGATACGCAGTATTTT.